This T cell receptor (beta chain) was captured by sequencing in a study of T cell clonality in common variable immunodeficiency. General observations from the study: Shared TCRbeta clones were fewer between CVID subjects than controls. Fewer deletions and N-nucleotide insertions were reportedly seen in common variable immunodeficiency TCR beta sequences.

No CVID subject was ill or on immunomodulatory drugs when sampled. Blood samples were heparinized, roughly 4.5 to 8.5 ml per donor. With 1 base removed from V and 5 bases from J, the gap between germline ends came to 9 bases. The CDR3 sequence is 13 residues long. CDR1 and CDR2 (germline): GTSNPN, SVGIG (reference sequence). Control and CVID samples contributed equal amounts of genomic DNA. Produced via immunoSEQ multiplex PCR; TCRdb's table is partial and in-frame only. The data show fewer than 30,000 clones, with none appearing a single time. This clone was counted a few times. Its target is not known. The DNA ends 3 residues before the CDR3 does, and the rest of the CDR3 is filled in from the germline J gene.

Sequencing input: peripheral blood mononuclear cells. The rearrangement uses TRBV30 and TRBJ1-5; no clear D. The sequence was obtained from a human donor with common variable immunodeficiency. The CDR3 DNA, read in part, is TGTGCCTGGAGTGCACAGCCTGATCAGCCC. Protein sequence: CAWSAQPDQP. The whole CDR3 sequence reads CAWSAQPDQPQHF.